Included here is one T cell receptor beta chain sequence, with context. V dropped 3 bases and J dropped 0 bases, with 18 bases sitting between them. The germline CDR1 and CDR2 sequences are SGDLS and YYNGEE. This CDR3 comprises 17 residues. These data belong to a study of blood T cell repertoires in COVID-19. Across the whole study: Specimens from acute and convalescent COVID-19 originated in the United States, Italy and Spain.

Per the original data handling: It was from reference gene primer amplification that nucleated cell counts were estimated. Using immunoSEQ multiplex PCR, the repertoire was profiled, and TCRdb retains in-frame clones only, with some absent. That table furnishes V, J and clone size, whereas the DNA furnished D and trimming. The data contain some 200,000 clones, around nine tenths of them seen just once; the ten biggest clones take up more than 10%. The sample consisted of peripheral blood. This TCR derives from a woman between 18 and 29 years old who had recovered from COVID-19. The chain uses TRBV9 and TRBJ1-1, with D tentatively TRBD1 (6 bases). The CDR3 nucleotides are TGTGCCAGCAGCGGCAAACAGGGTGCTCCTATGAACACTGAAGCTTTCTTT. Translated: CASSGKQGAPMNTEAFF.